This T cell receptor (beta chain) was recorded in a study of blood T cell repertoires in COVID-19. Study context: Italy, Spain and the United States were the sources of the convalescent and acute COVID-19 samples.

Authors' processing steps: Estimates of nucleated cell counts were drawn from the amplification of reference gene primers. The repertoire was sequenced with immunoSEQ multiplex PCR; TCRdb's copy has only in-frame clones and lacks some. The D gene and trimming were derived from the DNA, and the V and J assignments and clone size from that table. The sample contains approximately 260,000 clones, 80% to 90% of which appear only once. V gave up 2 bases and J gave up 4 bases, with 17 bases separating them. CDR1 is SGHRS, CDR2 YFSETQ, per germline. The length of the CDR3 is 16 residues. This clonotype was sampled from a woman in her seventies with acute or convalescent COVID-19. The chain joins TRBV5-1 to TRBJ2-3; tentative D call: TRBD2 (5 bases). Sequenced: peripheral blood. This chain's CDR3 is CASSFGPSEGADTQYF. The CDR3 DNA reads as TGCGCCAGCAGCTTCGGTCCAAGTGAGGGCGCAGATACGCAGTATTTT.